The 6 T cell receptor beta chains below come from one sample, sequenced in a study of post-analysis software for immune sequencing data. Broader study findings: TRBV5-6, TRBV5-1 and TRBV20-1 were among four to six TRBV segments more frequent in patients than controls.

Their recognized antigens are unknown. The authors incorporated unique molecular identifiers into the TCR beta cDNA libraries. TCRdb redid the calling of the PCR reads with MiXCR, one entry per CDR3 protein. The sample has roughly 200,000 distinct CDR3 sequences, roughly 28% seen once. The material sequenced was blood. Receptors originate from a girl under 18 with multiple sclerosis.

V is TRBV5-1 and J is TRBJ2-5; either TRBD1 or TRBD2 may fit D (5 bases each). Trimming cost V 4 bases and J 5 bases, with 15 bases left between them. The V gene's germline CDR1 is SGHRS and CDR2 YFSETQ. The CDR3 totals 14 residues. The CDR3, as DNA: TGCGCCAGCAGCCGGGACCGACCGGCGGAGACCCAGTACTTC. Its protein is CASSRDRPAETQYF.

The chain uses TRBV3-1 and TRBJ1-2, with D uncertain. CDR1 LGHDT and CDR2 YNNKEL come from the germline V gene (reference sequence). V lost 7 bases and J lost 6, with 15 bases in between. The CDR3 has 13 amino acids. The CDR3 DNA reads TGTGCCAGCACCCTACTCGCTCAGAATGGCTACACCTTC. Its translation is CASTLLAQNGYTF.

The chain recombines TRBV28 with TRBJ2-1, with 11 bases matching TRBD2. The J call may be mistaken, given a closer DNA end match to TRBJ2-7. Germline CDR1 MDHEN, CDR2 SYDVKM. This CDR3 comprises 16 residues. CDR3 sequence (DNA): TGTGCCAGCCGGACCGGACTAGCGGGTTCCTACAATGAGCAGTACTTC. Its protein product is CASRTGLAGSYNEQYF.

This clonotype was observed at least ten times. The chain recombines TRBV7-2 with TRBJ2-4; a possible D gene is TRBD1 (5 bases). Germline CDR1 reads SGHTA; CDR2 reads FQGNSA. V lost 2 bases and J 5 bases, leaving 10 bases between the germline ends. The CDR3 has 14 residues. CDR3 sequence reads: CASSLRLGENIQYF. The DNA for the CDR3 is TGTGCCAGCAGCTTACGGTTAGGGGAAAACATTCAGTACTTC.

The chain joins TRBV7-2 to TRBJ2-2; the match to TRBD2 covers 8 bases. Per the germline V gene, CDR1 is SGHTA and CDR2 is FQGNSA. CDR3 length: 15 residues. Trimming removed 4 bases from V and 6 bases from J; junction bases left unmatched: 7. The CDR3 region has the DNA TGTGCCAGCAGCTCCTACCCGGGACTAGCCGGGGAGCTGTTTTTT. Translation: CASSSYPGLAGELFF.

As for this clonotype: One base away lies a much larger clone, so this may be a sequencing read error. Without the conserved terminal phenylalanine or tryptophan, this CDR3 likely stems from a read error. The genes are TRBV5-1 and TRBJ1-1; D is unclear. Germline CDR1 is SGHRS and CDR2 is YFSETQ. The V and J ends lost 4 bases and 7 bases respectively, with 14 bases between them. This CDR3 is 13 amino acids long. CDR3 sequence reads: CASSPTDGIEAFY. The DNA for the CDR3 is TGCGCCAGCAGCCCAACGGACGGTATTGAAGCTTTCTAT.